This T cell receptor (beta chain) originates from a study of vaccination effects on CD4 cells after COVID-19 (dated by TCRdb to between 2022 and 2023). For the wider study: Across the study, the median time from the second dose to post-vaccine sampling was 72 days (range 14 to 241). SARS-CoV-2 spike-specific CD4+ TCR repertoires from before and after mRNA vaccination were compared in COVID-19 convalescent patients and in infection-naive vaccine recipients. The full study included ten to eleven COVID-19 convalescent patients and a few SARS-CoV-2-naive healthy vaccine recipients. The Oncomine TCR Beta short-read assay on an Illumina iSeq 100 was used to sequence cultures from other donors in the study. The research as a whole found: The study was limited by a small number of convalescent patients and lacked early post-infection timepoints. Marked clonal contraction was observed in both infection-induced and vaccine-induced clones at late post-vaccination timepoints, consistent with waning T cell responses. In healthy vaccine recipients, vaccine-induced clones were almost all SARS-CoV-2 mono-reactive, with only 1 of 255 being cross-reactive with common cold coronaviruses.

Comment on this clone: No antigen is known for it. Qualities for individual bases were not recorded, and no much larger clone is one base off.

The library was produced with the immunoSEQ multiplex PCR assay. DNA from the cultured and isolated CD4+ T cells underwent TCR beta CDR3 sequencing. As for the authors' bioinformatics: Non-productive TCR sequences were discarded, and reads were trimmed to the CDR3 region, with only CDR3s of 7 or more amino acids retained. Antigen-specific clonotypes were identified using the MANAFEST web app by comparison of expansion in peptide wells against reference cultures. To count as positive, a clone had to show expansion at FDR<0.05 compared with the reference and with all other wells, an odds ratio above 5, and a frequency above 0.1% in two replicate wells. Cross-reactive clonotypes were defined as significantly expanded in SARS-CoV-2 spike wells and in at least one common cold coronavirus spike condition. Using the stringdist R package, CDR3 similarity was measured by Levenshtein distance, and unrooted trees were constructed with ape in R 3.6.1. TCRdb provides this immuneACCESS table in a form limited to in-frame rearrangements. Some clones are lacking; in checked studies, under half of them reflect an unresolved V gene, and why the rest are absent is not known. V and J calls and clone size are copied from that table; D and trimming were computed from the DNA. For this sample the table gives 80,000 to 95,000 clones, of which more than 60% were detected only once. The ten largest clones represent 1.1% of the sample.

In the ViraFEST assay, PBMC were stimulated with viral peptide pools, and antigen-specific CD4+ T cell clonotypes were then identified by expansion using TCR sequencing. After around 10 days of culture, CD4+ T cells were isolated with the EasySep CD4+ T cell isolation kit. Each participant received two doses of an mRNA SARS-CoV-2 vaccine, either BNT162b2 or mRNA-1273. Negative nucleocapsid antibody results before and after vaccination confirmed that the healthy vaccine recipients had no prior SARS-CoV-2 infection. Approximately 2 million PBMC per well were cultured in IMDM with 5% human AB serum, around 9.1 IU/ml IL-2 and gentamicin, plus 10 ug/ml peptides. Half of the culture medium was replaced with fresh IL-2-containing medium on days 3 and 7. Unless noted otherwise, every peptide stimulation condition was grown in triplicate wells. Using Ficoll-Paque Plus gradient centrifugation, PBMC were separated from whole blood and then either used fresh or cryopreserved at -140C. Overlapping peptide pools spanned the spike proteins of SARS-CoV-2 and the common cold coronaviruses HCoV-NL63, HCoV-OC43 and HCoV-229E. The QIAamp micro DNA kit was used to extract genomic DNA from the cultured CD4+ T cells.

The TCR comes from a human donor who received a COVID-19 vaccine. Material: CD4+ T cells from PBMCs cultured with HCoV-OC43 spike peptides, obtained after COVID-19 vaccination. Interpreted using the paper, the cell subset or site label stands for: HCoV-OC43 spike overlapping peptide pool stimulation.

The nucleotide sequence reads TGTGCCAGCAGTGACTGGCTAGCGGGGATGGATGAGCAGTTCTTC. Its translation is CASSDWLAGMDEQFF. The chain was built from TRBV6-4 and TRBJ2-1, with 9 central nucleotides matching TRBD2. The germline V gene supplies CDR1 MRHNA and CDR2 SNTAGT. V loses 1 base at its end and J loses 8 bases; junction bases beyond the gene matches: 6. There are 15 amino acids in the CDR3, from cysteine to phenylalanine inclusive. The retained sequence is limited to the CDR3, 45 bases, with the frame set at the first base.